A single T cell receptor (beta chain) is shown here with its context. Its target antigen remains unknown. A read error may produce the germline difference seen at one junction end. In the paper's terms, the treatment or condition label means: approximately 18 received Ad26.COV2.S at low or high dose, single or two shots; several received placebo; per-sample allocation not given. For vaccine and placebo recipients, repertoires were sequenced using samples collected on day 63 after the first injection. Cohort 1b enrolled about 25 adults aged 18-55 years at a single site in Boston, USA, between 29 July and 7 August 2020. Ad26.COV2.S was a replication-incompetent adenovirus type 26 vector expressing a prefusion-stabilized SARS-CoV-2 spike protein from the original Wuhan strain. This record comes from a study of Ad26.COV2.S vaccination and SARS-CoV-2 variants (dated by TCRdb to the early 2020s). About the study as a whole: Vaccine-arm donors were drawn from COV1001, a multicentre, randomized, double-blind, placebo-controlled phase I-IIa trial of Ad26.COV2.S in healthy adults. Trial participants were randomized into five groups of five: low-dose or high-dose Ad26.COV2.S given once or twice, or placebo on both occasions. The TCR-sequenced set comprised approximately 32 samples: about 19 Ad26.COV2.S vaccine recipients, 5 placebo recipients and 8 SARS-CoV-2 convalescent individuals. Blinding of investigators to trial group allocation was maintained during experiments and outcome assessment. TCRbeta repertoire sequencing was used to assess the specificity and breadth of SARS-CoV-2-reactive T cell receptors after Ad26.COV2.S vaccination. Ad26.COV2.S was given intramuscularly at 5x10^10 or 1x10^11 viral particles, as a single shot or as two shots 56 days apart. Results the study describes overall, beyond this receptor: The study lacked the statistical power to compare responses across vaccine doses or regimens. Vaccine and placebo recipients had comparable non-spike TCR breadth, which fits with the vaccine containing only spike. After vaccination, substantial breadth of spike-specific CD8+ and CD4+ T cell responses was reported. Compared with placebo recipients, Ad26.COV2.S recipients showed higher spike-specific TCR breadth (P = 0.0014). According to the authors, total T cell responses may have been underestimated by the TCR breadth and depth analyses.

TCRbeta CDR3 regions were sequenced with the immunoSEQ Assay. After extraction, genomic DNA underwent amplification by bias-controlled multiplex PCR, followed by high-throughput sequencing. In the source study's methods: Collapsing and filtering of sequences were performed to quantify the absolute abundance of each unique TCRbeta CDR3 region. T cell fraction was estimated by normalizing TCRbeta template counts to usable DNA, which was measured by amplifying reference genes present in all nucleated cells. Repertoire TCRs were annotated as SARS-CoV-2-specific by exact matching of V gene, CDR3 amino acid sequence and J gene to a known reactive TCR set. The reference SARS-CoV-2 TCR set was obtained from MIRA and was filtered for enrichment in COVID-19-positive ImmuneCODE repertoires, whereby public or cross-reactive TCRs were removed. Based on the MIRA antigens, annotated TCRs were further analysed at the level of specific ORF or position within ORF. Breadth was defined as the number of annotated unique rearrangements divided by the total number of unique productive rearrangements, and depth was defined as the summed frequency of the annotated unique rearrangements. TCR breadth was compared between groups using two-sided Wilcoxon rank-sum tests. TCRdb obtained this table from immuneACCESS and retained in-frame rearrangements with V and J assigned. These tables miss some clones; where compared with another copy, unresolved V genes account for less than half of the shortfall, and the remainder is unexplained. V, J and clone size derive from that table, while D and trimming were established from the DNA sequence. The sample table shows roughly 300,000 clones, and around 88% are seen once. The ten largest clones represent around 10% of the sample.

The TCR originated in a person between 18 and 65 years old who received the Ad26.COV2.S COVID-19 vaccine or a placebo. The sequences come from peripheral blood, collected in a trial of Ad26.COV2.S vaccine versus placebo.

The nucleotide sequence reads TGTGCCAGCAGCCATCCTGGTCGGGGGCCCGGAGAGCCCCAGTACTTC. Translated, it gives CASSHPGRGPGEPQYF. Rearrangement joined TRBV3-1 (or the pseudogene TRBV3-2) to TRBJ2-5; the D gene may be TRBD1 or TRBD2, since each aligns over 6 bases. According to the germline V gene (reference sequence), CDR1 reads LGHDT and CDR2 reads YNNKEL. From the cysteine through the phenylalanine, the CDR3 covers 16 amino acids. Left in the record is the CDR3 DNA by itself, 48 bases read in frame from the first base.